This T cell receptor beta chain was retrieved from a study of cytomegalovirus exposure and HLA in healthy donors. Whole-study findings and limits: Being productive about 87% or about 30% of the time was typical of most TCR beta V segments in an earlier analysis. When a later analysis compared HLA-associated TCR beta chains with equally common others, the HLA-associated chains turned out to be more clonally expanded and to have lower generation probabilities.

The PCR used 60 Vbeta and 13 Jbeta primers. Produced via immunoSEQ multiplex PCR; TCRdb's table is partial and in-frame only. Of roughly 160,000 clones listed, roughly 85% were seen once; the top ten hold around 9.1%. A single count supports this clone. What it binds is not known. Germline CDR1 and CDR2: MRHNA and SNTAGT. V was clipped by 4 bases and J by 2 bases; unmatched bases: 5. The CDR3 has 16 residues. The clonotype was recovered from a male donor in good health and CMV-seropositive. The chain couples TRBV6-4 to TRBJ2-3; 11 bases line up with TRBD2. Sequencing was done on a sample of PBMCs. The CDR3 spells CASSVLAGGPTDTQYF. Here the CDR3 DNA reads TGTGCCAGCAGTGTCTTAGCGGGGGGGCCCACAGATACGCAGTATTTT.